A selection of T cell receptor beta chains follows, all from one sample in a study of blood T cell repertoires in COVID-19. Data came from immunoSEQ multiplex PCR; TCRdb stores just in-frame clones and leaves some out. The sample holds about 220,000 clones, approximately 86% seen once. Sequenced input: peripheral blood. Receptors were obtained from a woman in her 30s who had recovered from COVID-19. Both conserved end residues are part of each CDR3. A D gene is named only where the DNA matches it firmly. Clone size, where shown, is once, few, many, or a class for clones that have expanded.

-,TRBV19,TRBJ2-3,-,CASSPRDWDTQYF,TGTGCCAGTAGTCCTAGAGATTGGGATACGCAGTATTTT
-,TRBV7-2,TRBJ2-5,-,CASSLGGRFLSQETQYF,TGTGCCAGCAGCTTGGGAGGTCGGTTTCTCTCACAAGAGACCCAGTACTTC
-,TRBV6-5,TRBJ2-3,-,CASSLTGSTDTQYF,TGTGCCAGCAGCCTGACAGGCAGCACAGATACGCAGTATTTT
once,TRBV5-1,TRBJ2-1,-,CASSFGTRGPEEQFF,TGCGCCAGCAGCTTTGGGACTCGAGGCCCGGAGGAGCAGTTCTTC
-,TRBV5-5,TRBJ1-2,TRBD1,CASSLEGDRETYYGYTF,TGTGCCAGCAGCTTGGAGGGGGACAGGGAAACCTACTATGGCTACACCTTC
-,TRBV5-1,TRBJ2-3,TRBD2,CASSFSGGAGDTQYF,TGCGCCAGCAGCTTCAGCGGGGGGGCCGGAGATACGCAGTATTTT
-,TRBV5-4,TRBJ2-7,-,CASSSGSSYEQYF,TGTGCCAGCAGTTCCGGGAGCTCCTACGAGCAGTACTTC
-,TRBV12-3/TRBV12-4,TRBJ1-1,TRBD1,CASRWQGATAFF,TGTGCCAGCAGGTGGCAGGGGGCTACGGCTTTCTTT
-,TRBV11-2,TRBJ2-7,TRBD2,CASSLGTSGGALDEQYF,TGTGCCAGCAGCCTAGGGACTAGCGGGGGGGCCCTGGACGAGCAGTACTTC
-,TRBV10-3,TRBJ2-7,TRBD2,CAISDRTSGPSSSYEQYF,TGTGCCATCAGTGATAGGACTAGCGGACCGTCGAGCTCCTACGAGCAGTACTTC
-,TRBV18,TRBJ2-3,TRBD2,CASSPGLAGGLRRLNTQYF,TGTGCCAGCTCACCGGGACTAGCGGGGGGGCTTCGGAGGTTAAATACGCAGTATTTT
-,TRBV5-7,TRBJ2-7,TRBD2,CASSQGLAGLTYEQYF,TGTGCCAGCAGCCAAGGACTAGCGGGGTTAACCTACGAGCAGTACTTC
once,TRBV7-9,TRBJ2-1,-,CASSSDINNEQFF,TGTGCCAGCAGCTCGGACATAAACAATGAGCAGTTCTTC
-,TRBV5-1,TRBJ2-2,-,CASSLTNSANTGELFF,TGCGCCAGCAGCTTGACGAACTCTGCGAACACCGGGGAGCTGTTTTTT
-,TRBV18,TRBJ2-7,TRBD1,CASSPPGQTYEQYF,TGTGCCAGCTCACCGCCGGGACAGACCTACGAGCAGTACTTC
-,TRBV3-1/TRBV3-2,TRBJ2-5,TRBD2,CASSSPSGGARETQYF,TGTGCCAGCAGCTCCCCCAGCGGGGGGGCCCGAGAGACCCAGTACTTC
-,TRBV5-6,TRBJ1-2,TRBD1,CASIRRDRAYGYTF,TGTGCCAGCATCAGACGGGACAGAGCGTATGGCTACACCTTC
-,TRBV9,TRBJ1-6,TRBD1,CASSSRDSRGAYNSPLHF,TGTGCCAGCAGCTCCCGGGACAGCCGTGGAGCCTATAATTCACCCCTCCACTTT
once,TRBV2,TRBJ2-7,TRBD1,CASSEGDRFYEQYF,TGTGCCAGCAGTGAGGGGGACAGATTCTACGAGCAGTACTTC
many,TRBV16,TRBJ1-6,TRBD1,CASSQSQGAGSPLHF,TGTGCCAGCAGCCAATCGCAGGGGGCTGGATCACCCCTCCACTTT
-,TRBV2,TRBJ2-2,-,CASSEALPSATGELFF,TGTGCCAGCAGTGAAGCGCTTCCTAGCGCAACCGGGGAGCTGTTTTTT
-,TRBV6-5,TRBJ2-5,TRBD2,CASSRLAGLLETQYF,TGTGCCAGCAGCAGACTAGCGGGGCTCCTTGAGACCCAGTACTTC
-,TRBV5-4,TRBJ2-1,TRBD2,CASSLDRGGSDNEQFF,TGTGCCAGCAGCTTGGATCGCGGGGGGTCCGACAATGAGCAGTTCTTC
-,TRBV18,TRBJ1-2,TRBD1,CASSPYQTGTGSQGGGYTF,TGTGCCAGCTCACCCTATCAGACCGGGACAGGATCCCAAGGGGGTGGCTACACCTTC
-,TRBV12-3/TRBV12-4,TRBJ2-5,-,CASSPKETQYF,TGTGCCAGCAGTCCCAAAGAGACCCAGTACTTC
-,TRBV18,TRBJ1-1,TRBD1,CASSAQGGTDTEAFF,TGTGCCAGCTCAGCACAAGGGGGCACGGACACTGAAGCTTTCTTT
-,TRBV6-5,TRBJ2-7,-,CASTSPSYEQYF,TGTGCCAGCACCTCTCCCTCCTACGAGCAGTACTTC
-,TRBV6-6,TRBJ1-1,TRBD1,CASSHRQGTLEAFF,TGTGCCAGCAGTCATAGACAGGGGACCCTTGAAGCTTTCTTT
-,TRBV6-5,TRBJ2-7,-,CATRSADRPYEQYF,TGTGCCACCCGATCCGCCGACAGGCCCTACGAGCAGTACTTC
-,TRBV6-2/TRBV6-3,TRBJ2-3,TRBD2,CASSYSREELADTQYF,TGTGCCAGCAGTTACTCGCGGGAGGAGTTGGCAGATACGCAGTATTTT
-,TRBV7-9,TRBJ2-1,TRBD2,CASSLARTSGAAVDEQFF,TGTGCCAGCAGCTTAGCTCGGACTAGCGGGGCGGCCGTGGATGAGCAGTTCTTC
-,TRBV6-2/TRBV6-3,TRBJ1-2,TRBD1,CASSDGTGSYGYTF,TGTGCCAGCAGTGACGGGACAGGGAGCTATGGCTACACCTTC
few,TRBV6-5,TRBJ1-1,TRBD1,CASSYSRTGGVEAFF,TGTGCCAGCAGTTACTCTAGGACAGGGGGCGTGGAAGCTTTCTTT
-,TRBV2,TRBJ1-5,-,CASRTGSDQPQHF,TGTGCCAGCAGGACAGGTTCCGATCAGCCCCAGCATTTT
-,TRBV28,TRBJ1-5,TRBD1,CASKGQGAGSNQPQHF,TGTGCCAGCAAGGGACAGGGGGCGGGGAGCAATCAGCCCCAGCATTTT
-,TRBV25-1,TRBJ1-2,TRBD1,CASQNTGGQGSEGYTF,TGTGCCAGCCAAAACACAGGGGGTCAGGGGAGCGAGGGCTACACCTTC
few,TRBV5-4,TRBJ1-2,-,CATEESSGYGYTF,TGTGCCACCGAAGAGAGCTCTGGCTATGGCTACACCTTC
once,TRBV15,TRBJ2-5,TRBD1,CATSRDRGTGGEETQYF,TGTGCCACCAGCAGAGATCGGGGGACAGGAGGGGAGGAGACCCAGTACTTC
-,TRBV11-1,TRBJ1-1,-,CASSLAASTEAFF,TGTGCCAGCAGCTTAGCGGCCTCCACTGAAGCTTTCTTT
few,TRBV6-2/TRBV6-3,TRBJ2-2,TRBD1,CASSPRGRGFTGELFF,TGTGCCAGCAGCCCTAGGGGGCGAGGTTTCACCGGGGAGCTGTTTTTT